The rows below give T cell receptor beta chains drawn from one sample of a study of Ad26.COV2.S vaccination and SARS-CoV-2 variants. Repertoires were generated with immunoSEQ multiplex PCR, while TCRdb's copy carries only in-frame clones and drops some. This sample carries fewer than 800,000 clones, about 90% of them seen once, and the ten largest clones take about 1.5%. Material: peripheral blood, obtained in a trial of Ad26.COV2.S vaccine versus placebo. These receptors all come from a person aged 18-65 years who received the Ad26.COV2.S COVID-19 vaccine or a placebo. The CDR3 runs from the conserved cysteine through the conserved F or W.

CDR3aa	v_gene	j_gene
CASSLNSGGSAGELFF	TRBV7-6	TRBJ2-2
CASRTGKGTEAFF	TRBV12-3/TRBV12-4	TRBJ1-1
CASSPGGGSPLHF	TRBV7-8	TRBJ1-6
CASSLRLMNTEAFF	TRBV6-5	TRBJ1-1
CASSPGTAIGNQPQHF	TRBV5-8	TRBJ1-5
CASSQPGQGNEKLFF	TRBV5-4	TRBJ1-4
CASSLGEGQKLFF	TRBV3-1/TRBV3-2	TRBJ1-4
CAWRTGTGGIGSNQPQHF	TRBV30	TRBJ1-5
CASSSYQETQYF	TRBV7-2	TRBJ2-5
CAISPGEGTGELFF	TRBV10-3	TRBJ2-2